These T cell receptor beta chains were read from a single sample in a study of sequential checkpoint blockade in melanoma. Libraries were prepared by immunoSEQ multiplex PCR; TCRdb keeps only in-frame clonotypes and omits some of them. The table has some 32,000 clones, approximately 86% seen once. The sample here was CD8+ T cells sorted from blood (inferred from file names), taken from a patient given nivolumab and ipilimumab in sequence. Receptors originate from a human donor with melanoma. CDR3s include the opening cysteine and the closing phenylalanine or tryptophan. The D gene is left open where the match is weak. The size entry is marked missing in some rows and otherwise reads once, few, many or a size class.

>.|TRBV28|.|TRBJ2-7
TGTGCCAGCAGTTTCTCTGGGGGGACCTACGAGCAGTACTTC
CASSFSGGTYEQYF
>.|TRBV4-1|.|TRBJ1-5
TGCGCCAGCAGCCCCCGACGGGATTTCAATCAGCCCCAGCATTTT
CASSPRRDFNQPQHF
>few|TRBV7-9|TRBD1|TRBJ1-3
TGTGCCAGCAGACCCCGAAGCGGACAGGGCACAGGAAACACCATATATTTT
CASRPRSGQGTGNTIYF
>once|TRBV5-6|.|TRBJ1-2
TGTGCCAGCAGCTTGGGTGTCAGGGCGTCCAACTATGGCTACACCTTC
CASSLGVRASNYGYTF
>.|TRBV27|.|TRBJ2-3
TGTGCCAGCAGTTTAGAACGAGGCAGCTCTAGCACAGATACGCAGTATTTT
CASSLERGSSSTDTQYF
>.|TRBV30|.|TRBJ2-2
TGTGCCTGGAGTCCCTCGGGGGACGGGGAGCTGTTTTTT
CAWSPSGDGELFF
>.|TRBV30|.|TRBJ1-1
TGTGCCTGGAGTCTCCGAGGGGGTACCACTGAAGCTTTCTTT
CAWSLRGGTTEAFF
>.|TRBV5-1|TRBD2|TRBJ2-1
TGCGCCAGCAGCTTGTTGTATCCTAGCGGCAATGAGCAGTTCTTC
CASSLLYPSGNEQFF
>.|TRBV7-6|TRBD1|TRBJ2-3
TGTGCCAGCAGCATGACAGGGAGCACAGATACGCAGTATTTT
CASSMTGSTDTQYF
>.|TRBV30|TRBD1|TRBJ1-4
TGTGCCTGGCTCGGGACAGGGGCGGAATTAAATGAAAAACTGTTTTTT
CAWLGTGAELNEKLFF
>.|TRBV27|.|TRBJ2-1
TGTGCCAGCAGCCCGGGAGTTGCACATGGAATCTACAATGAGCAGTTCTTC
CASSPGVAHGIYNEQFF
>.|TRBV30|.|TRBJ2-7
TGTGCCTGGGAGGACGATAGCGGCTACGAGCAGTACTTC
CAWEDDSGYEQYF
>.|TRBV6-1|TRBD2|TRBJ2-7
TGTGCCAGCAGTGAGGGACTAGCGGGAGGGTACGAGCAGTACTTC
CASSEGLAGGYEQYF
>.|TRBV5-1|.|TRBJ1-2
TGCGCCAGCAGCTGGGCGGGAGCTAACTATGGCTACACCTTC
CASSWAGANYGYTF
>.|TRBV10-3|TRBD1|TRBJ2-7
TGTGCCATCAGTGAGCCTGGGACAGCCAAACCCTACGAGCAGTACTTC
CAISEPGTAKPYEQYF
>.|TRBV19|TRBD2|TRBJ2-3
TGTGCCAGTAGTGGTCGGACTAGCGGGGCGGATACGCAGTATTTT
CASSGRTSGADTQYF
>.|TRBV27|.|TRBJ2-7
TGTGCCAGCAGTTCAACCCGGGACACCTCCCGTATGGGTGAGCAGTACTTC
CASSSTRDTSRMGEQYF
>.|TRBV11-2|TRBD2|TRBJ2-7
TGTGCCAGCAGCCCGGGACTAGCGGCCTCCTACGAGCAGTACTTC
CASSPGLAASYEQYF
>.|TRBV18|TRBD1|TRBJ1-5
TGTGCCAGCTCACAAAAGGACAGGGTCGGCAATCAGCCCCAGCATTTT
CASSQKDRVGNQPQHF
>.|TRBV11-2|.|TRBJ1-5
TGTGCCAGCAGCTTAAATCCCGAGCGCAATCAGCCCCAGCATTTT
CASSLNPERNQPQHF
>.|TRBV6-1|.|TRBJ1-6
TGCGCCAGCTTATCCTTCAACAATAATTCACCCCTCCACTTT
CASLSFNNNSPLHF
>few|TRBV18|.|TRBJ2-7
TGTGCCAGCTCACTGTTGACAGCTTCCTACGAGCAGTACTTC
CASSLLTASYEQYF
>.|TRBV11-2|.|TRBJ1-1
TGTGCCAGCAGCTTAATAGTTTTCGCGGCTTTCTTT
CASSLIVFAAFF
>once|TRBV28|.|TRBJ1-2
TGTGCCAGCAGTTTACCCTACTTCGCGGCGGGTTCAAACTATGGCTACACCTTC
CASSLPYFAAGSNYGYTF
>.|TRBV7-8|.|TRBJ2-7
TGTGCCAGCGGGCCTTACGGACAATCCTACGAGCAGTACTTC
CASGPYGQSYEQYF
>once|TRBV30|.|TRBJ2-1
TGTGCCTGGAGCTCCGGGACACTGACTAACAATGAGCAGTTCTTC
CAWSSGTLTNNEQFF
>.|TRBV2|TRBD1|TRBJ2-1
TGTGCCAGCTTCCGGGCAGACAGGGGGGTTCGAAATGAGCAGTTCTTC
CASFRADRGVRNEQFF
>once|TRBV2|TRBD1|TRBJ1-2
TGTGCCAGCCAGGACAGGGACAACTATGGCTACACCTTC
CASQDRDNYGYTF
>.|TRBV5-1|.|TRBJ2-1
TGCGCCAGCAGCTTGAACGGCTACAATGAGCAGTTCTTC
CASSLNGYNEQFF
>.|TRBV28|TRBD1|TRBJ2-5
TGTGCCAGCAAACTTACAGGGGGCGATGAGACCCAGTACTTC
CASKLTGGDETQYF
>few|TRBV28|TRBD1|TRBJ2-7
TGTGCCAGCAGTCCCGGGACAGGGAAATACGAGCAGTACTTC
CASSPGTGKYEQYF
>.|TRBV27|.|TRBJ2-7
TGTGCCAGCAGTTTAGGGCAGGGCCGATACGAGCAGTACTTC
CASSLGQGRYEQYF
>.|TRBV14|.|TRBJ2-7
TGTGCCAGCAGCCAAGAAGGCCGACAGCTACTCTACGAGCAGTACTTC
CASSQEGRQLLYEQYF
>.|TRBV28|TRBD1|TRBJ2-7
TGTGCCAGCAGTGTCCGGGACAGTAGCTCCTACGAGCAGTACTTC
CASSVRDSSSYEQYF
>few|TRBV9|.|TRBJ1-6
TGTGCCAGCAGCGGATACAGGTCAAACTCGCCCCTCCACTTT
CASSGYRSNSPLHF
>.|TRBV4-1|.|TRBJ1-5
TGCGCCAGCAGCCCGACGGAGGGAGGACAGCCCCAGCATTTT
CASSPTEGGQPQHF
>.|TRBV6-6|TRBD1|TRBJ2-2
TGTGCCAGCAGTTACTCGTACAGGGGATCCGGGGAGCTGTTTTTT
CASSYSYRGSGELFF
>.|TRBV2|TRBD2|TRBJ2-7
TGTGCCAGCAGTGAAGCGGGACTAGCGGGCGTCGAGCAGTACTTC
CASSEAGLAGVEQYF
>.|TRBV27|.|TRBJ2-5
TGTGCCAGCACCCTCCGTGGGCCCAGTTTAGAGACCCAGTACTTC
CASTLRGPSLETQYF
>.|TRBV19|TRBD1|TRBJ1-5
TGTGCCAGTAGTATAGTGAGGGGGCTTAGTGGCAATCAGCCCCAGCATTTT
CASSIVRGLSGNQPQHF
>.|TRBV15|.|TRBJ2-3
TGTGCCACCAGCAGAGATCTGGGCGAACCAGCGGCGGATACGCAGTATTTT
CATSRDLGEPAADTQYF
>.|TRBV28|.|TRBJ1-2
TGTGCCAGCAGTTTCCTAGGGGCAGACTATGGCTACACCTTC
CASSFLGADYGYTF
>few|TRBV9|TRBD2|TRBJ2-7
TGTGCCAGCAGCACGGCTAGCGGTTCCTACGAGCAGTACTTC
CASSTASGSYEQYF
>.|TRBV9|TRBD1|TRBJ2-3
TGTGCCAGCAGCCCCAGACAGGGGCGGTTCAAAGATACGCAGTATTTT
CASSPRQGRFKDTQYF
>.|TRBV27|.|TRBJ1-2
TGTGCCAGCAAACCCTCGGGGGGCGAAGGCTACACCTTC
CASKPSGGEGYTF
>.|TRBV13|.|TRBJ2-1
TGTGCCAGCAGCCCCCCGGGACTGGGGTACAATGAGCAGTTCTTC
CASSPPGLGYNEQFF
>once|TRBV6-4|TRBD1|TRBJ2-1
TGTGCCAGCAGTGATAGTTGGGACAGTTACAATGAGCAGTTCTTC
CASSDSWDSYNEQFF
>.|TRBV28|TRBD1|TRBJ1-1
TGTGCCAGCAATATGGGACAGCAGAACACTGAAGCTTTCTTT
CASNMGQQNTEAFF
>.|TRBV27|TRBD1|TRBJ1-5
TGTGCCAGCAGTTTATATAGACAGGGACAGCCCCAGCATTTT
CASSLYRQGQPQHF
>.|TRBV27|TRBD1|TRBJ2-7
TGTGCCAGCAGTTTAAGGCAGGGGGTGTACGAGCAGTACTTC
CASSLRQGVYEQYF
>.|TRBV5-1|.|TRBJ2-3
TGCGCCAGCAGCTTGGTGGCAGGAGATACGCAGTATTTT
CASSLVAGDTQYF
>.|TRBV13|.|TRBJ1-1
TGTGCCAGCCACATTTGGGGGGTTAGGAACACTGAAGCTTTCTTT
CASHIWGVRNTEAFF
>.|TRBV5-6|.|TRBJ1-1
TGTGCCAGCAGCTTTGGCACAGGATGGGGGAACACTGAAGCTTTCTTT
CASSFGTGWGNTEAFF
>.|TRBV13|.|TRBJ2-4
TGTGCCAGCAGCTTATCAGGGCGGAGGGACATTCAGTACTTC
CASSLSGRRDIQYF
>.|TRBV27|TRBD1|TRBJ2-3
TGTGCCAGCAGCGGACCGGGACAGGGGGGTATGAGGACGCAGTATTTT
CASSGPGQGGMRTQYF
>.|TRBV9|.|TRBJ1-2
TGTGCCAGCAGCCCCCGTAGCTATGGCTACACCTTC
CASSPRSYGYTF
>.|TRBV19|TRBD1|TRBJ1-4
TGTGCCAGTGAGCGGCCGGGACAGACGCCAGAAAAACTGTTTTTT
CASERPGQTPEKLFF
>once|TRBV19|TRBD2|TRBJ2-7
TGTGCCAGTAGGGCTAGCGGATCCTACGGGCAGTACTTC
CASRASGSYGQYF
>.|TRBV9|.|TRBJ2-7
TGTGCCAGCAGCTCAGTAGGCGGGTGGTACGAGCAGTACTTC
CASSSVGGWYEQYF